Shown below are 11 T cell receptor beta chains from a single sample sequenced in a study of T cells in Graves' hyperthyroidism and ophthalmopathy (dated by TCRdb to 2018 to 2020). The protocol used for the library was multiplex PCR. These reads were obtained on an Illumina HiSeq 2000. The TCR beta CDR3 regions were amplified from the RNA transcripts. A first-round RT-PCR of the TCR CDR3 used the HTBI primer set with the Qiagen OneStep RT-PCR kit. TCRdb reprocessing: public reads trimmed at Q25 with fastp, clones called with MiXCR, in-frame beta chains kept. Rows matching on CDR3 protein sequence are summarized as one entry with the most common DNA and genes. The sample table shows roughly 710,000 distinct CDR3 sequences, and 30% to 40% are seen once. Together, the top ten hold roughly 31% of the sample. Sequencing input: blood. The source is a woman in her thirties or forties with Graves' hyperthyroidism.

V gene TRBV6-5 combines with J gene TRBJ2-7; the D gene is possibly TRBD2 (5 bases). Germline lookup yields CDR1 MNHEY and CDR2 SVGAGI. This CDR3 has 13 amino acids. Trimming left V 2 bases short and J 2 bases short, with 7 bases between. The CDR3 is CASSYRETYEQYF. CDR3 bases: TGTGCCAGCAGTTACAGGGAGACCTACGAGCAGTACTTC.

The table lists this clonotype with many counts. The chain couples TRBV19 to TRBJ1-1; D remains ambiguous. CDR1 and CDR2 (germline): LNHDA, SQIVND (reference sequence). Trimming stripped 8 bases from V and 10 bases from J, with 11 bases between. CDR3 size: 10 residues. CDR3 bases: TGTGCCAGTGTAGGACGGACAGCTTTCTTT. Encoded protein: CASVGRTAFF. The full variable domain, in which reference TRBV19 and TRBJ1-1 provide the parts outside the CDR3, is DGGITQSPKYLFRKEGQNVTLSCEQNLNHDAMYWYRQDPGQGLRLIYYSQIVNDFQKGDIAEGYSVSREKKESFPLTVTSAQKNPTAFYLCASVGRTAFFGQGTRLTVV.

V usage is TRBV28 and J usage is TRBJ1-2; D is ambiguous. This CDR3 has 14 residues. Trimming stripped 6 bases from V and 8 bases from J, with 19 bases between. Germline V gene data show CDR1 as MDHEN and CDR2 as SYDVKM. CDR3 bases: TGTGCCAGCAGCCGAGGATCCCCACGGTCGGGCTACACCTTC. Translation gives CASSRGSPRSGYTF.

This clonotype was picked up one time. This CDR3 is CASSWGPGAGTEAFF. For the CDR3, the DNA is TGCGCCAGCAGCTGGGGGCCGGGGGCGGGAACTGAAGCTTTCTTT. The V and J genes are TRBV5-1 and TRBJ1-1, with a weak D call TRBD1 (6 bases). Germline CDR1 SGHRS, CDR2 YFSETQ. V lost 3 bases and J lost 5, with 17 bases in between. The CDR3 has 15 residues.

This clonotype turned up a few times. V usage is TRBV11-2 and J usage is TRBJ2-5, with D perhaps assigned TRBD1 or TRBD2 (5 bases each). The CDR3 length is 15 residues. Trimming cost V 6 bases and J 5 bases, with 19 bases left between them. The V gene's germline CDR1 is SGHAT and CDR2 FQNNGV. The CDR3 spells CASSYSIRGLETQYF. The CDR3 DNA follows: TGTGCCAGCAGTTACTCGATTCGGGGCCTGGAGACCCAGTACTTC.

Comment on this clonotype: This could be a read error, since a much larger clone is one nucleotide away. CDR3 amino acids: CATSAGGSEQYF. The CDR3 DNA reads as TGTGCCACCAGTGCTGGAGGGAGCGAGCAGTACTTC. This chain links TRBV24-1 with TRBJ2-7, with a tentative D call TRBD2 (6 bases). Per germline, CDR1 KGHDR and CDR2 SFDVKD. CDR3 size: 12 residues. Deletions cut 5 bases from V and 6 bases from J, with 10 bases between.

CDR3 bases: TGTGCCAGTAGTATAGATTTGGTCTCCGGACAGGGGGTTAATCAGCCCCAGCATTTT. This codes for CASSIDLVSGQGVNQPQHF. The chain joins TRBV19 to TRBJ1-5; 10 nucleotides line up with TRBD1. The J segment lost 4 bases and the V segment lost 0 bases, leaving 12 bases of the junction unmatched. Germline V gene sequence: CDR1 LNHDA, CDR2 SQIVND (reference sequence). The CDR3 extends over 19 amino acids.

At least ten counts were recorded for this clonotype. The chain couples TRBV20-1 to TRBJ1-1; no firm D call. The germline V and J ends were trimmed by 3 bases and 5 bases, with 13 bases remaining between them. Germline V gives CDR1 DFQATT, CDR2 SNEGSKA (reference sequence). The CDR3 totals 13 residues. This chain's CDR3 is CSASSVGGTEAFF. For the CDR3, the DNA is TGCAGTGCTAGCTCGGTTGGAGGGACTGAAGCTTTCTTT.

This clonotype was observed once. Given a much more abundant clone one base away, this may be a read error. Written as DNA, the CDR3 is TGCAGTGCTAGAGATCAAGGTGGACTGGAAAAACTGTTTTTT. Amino acid sequence: CSARDQGGLEKLFF. The chain links TRBV20-1 to TRBJ1-4; no firm D call. Germline V gene lookup returns CDR1 DFQATT and CDR2 SNEGSKA (reference sequence). V lost 0 bases and J 8 bases, leaving 13 bases between the germline ends. The CDR3 runs to 14 residues.

This clonotype was seen ten or more times. The CDR3: CASSQSWSTEAFF. As DNA, the CDR3 is TGCGCCAGCAGCCAATCGTGGAGCACTGAAGCTTTCTTT. The V call is TRBV4-1, the J call TRBJ1-1; the D is unclear. Trimming left V 2 bases short and J 4 bases short, with 8 bases between. Looked up from germline, CDR1 is MGHRA and CDR2 is YSYEKL. The CDR3 sequence is 13 residues long.

This clonotype was seen a handful of times. The gene calls are TRBV6-5 and TRBJ1-1; maybe TRBD1 (6 bases). V was trimmed by 6 bases and J by 3 bases, leaving 17 bases between them. CDR3 length: 15 residues. The germline V gene has CDR1 MNHEY and CDR2 SVGAGI. The CDR3 DNA reads as TGTGCCAGCAGAATCATTACAGGGACGGACACTGAAGCTTTCTTT. Translating gives CASRIITGTDTEAFF.